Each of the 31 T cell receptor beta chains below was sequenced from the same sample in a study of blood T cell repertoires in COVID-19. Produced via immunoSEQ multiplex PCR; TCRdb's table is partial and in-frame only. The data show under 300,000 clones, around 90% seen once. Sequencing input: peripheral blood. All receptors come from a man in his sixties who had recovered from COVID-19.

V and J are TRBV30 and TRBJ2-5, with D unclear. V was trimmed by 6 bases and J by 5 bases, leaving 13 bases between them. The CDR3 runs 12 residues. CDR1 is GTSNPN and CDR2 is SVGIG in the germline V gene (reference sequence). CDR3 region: CACTWAGETQYF. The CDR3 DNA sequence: TGTGCCTGTACCTGGGCTGGGGAGACCCAGTACTTC.

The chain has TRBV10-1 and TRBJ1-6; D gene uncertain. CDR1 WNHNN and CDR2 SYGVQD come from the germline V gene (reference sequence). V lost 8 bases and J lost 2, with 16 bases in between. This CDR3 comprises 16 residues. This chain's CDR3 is CASGAGNVPYNSPLHF. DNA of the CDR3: TGCGCCAGCGGCGCGGGGAACGTGCCCTATAATTCACCCCTCCACTTT.

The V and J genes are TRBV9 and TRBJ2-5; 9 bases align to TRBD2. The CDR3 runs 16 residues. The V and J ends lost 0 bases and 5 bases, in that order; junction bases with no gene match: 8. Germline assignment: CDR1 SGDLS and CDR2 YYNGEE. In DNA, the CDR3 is TGTGCCAGCAGCGTAGAAATAGCGGGGGTGATGGAGACCCAGTACTTC. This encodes CASSVEIAGVMETQYF.

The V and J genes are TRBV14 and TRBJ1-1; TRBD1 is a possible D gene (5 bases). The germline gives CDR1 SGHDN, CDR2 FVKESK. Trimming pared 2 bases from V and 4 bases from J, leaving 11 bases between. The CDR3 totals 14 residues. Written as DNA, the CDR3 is TGTGCCAGCAGCCAATTTAGGGGCGGCACTGAAGCTTTCTTT. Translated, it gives CASSQFRGGTEAFF.

CDR3 bases: TGTGCCACCAGCCTAGCGGACCGCAATGAGCAGTTCTTC. This sequence encodes CATSLADRNEQFF. The chain employs TRBV15 and TRBJ2-1; 7 bases align to TRBD2. The CDR3 is made up of 13 amino acids. Trimming cost V 5 bases and J 6 bases; bases outside gene matches: 4. Germline lookup yields CDR1 LNHNV and CDR2 YYDKDF (reference sequence).

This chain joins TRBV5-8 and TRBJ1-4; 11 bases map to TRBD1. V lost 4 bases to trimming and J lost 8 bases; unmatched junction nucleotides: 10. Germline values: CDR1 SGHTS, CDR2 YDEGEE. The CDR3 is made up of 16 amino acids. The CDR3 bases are TGTGCCAGCAGCACCCACCGGACAGGGGGCGCGGAAAAACTGTTTTTT. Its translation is CASSTHRTGGAEKLFF. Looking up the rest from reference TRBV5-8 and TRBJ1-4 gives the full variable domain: EAGVTQSPTHLIKTRGQQATLRCSPISGHTSVYWYQQALGLGLQFLLWYDEGEERNRGNFPPRFSGRQFPNYSSELNVNALELEDSALYLCASSTHRTGGAEKLFFGSGTQLSVL.

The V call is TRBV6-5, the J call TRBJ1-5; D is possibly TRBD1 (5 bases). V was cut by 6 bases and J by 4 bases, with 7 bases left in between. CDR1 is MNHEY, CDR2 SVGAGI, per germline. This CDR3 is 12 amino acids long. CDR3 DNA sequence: TGTGCCAGCAGCTGGACAAATCAGCCCCAGCATTTT. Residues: CASSWTNQPQHF.

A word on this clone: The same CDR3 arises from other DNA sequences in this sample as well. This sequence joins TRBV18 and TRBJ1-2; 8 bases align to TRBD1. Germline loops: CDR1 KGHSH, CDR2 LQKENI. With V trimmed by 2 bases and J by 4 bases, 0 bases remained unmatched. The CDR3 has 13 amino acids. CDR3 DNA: TGTGCCAGCTCACCAGACAGGGGCTATGGCTACACCTTC. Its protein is CASSPDRGYGYTF.

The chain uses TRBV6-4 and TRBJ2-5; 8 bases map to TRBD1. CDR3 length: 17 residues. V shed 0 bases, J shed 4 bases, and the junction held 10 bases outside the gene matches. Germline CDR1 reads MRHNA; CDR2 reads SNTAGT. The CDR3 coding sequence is TGTGCCAGCAGTGACTCCTCGACAGGGGTTGACCCAGAGACCCAGTACTTC. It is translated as CASSDSSTGVDPETQYF.

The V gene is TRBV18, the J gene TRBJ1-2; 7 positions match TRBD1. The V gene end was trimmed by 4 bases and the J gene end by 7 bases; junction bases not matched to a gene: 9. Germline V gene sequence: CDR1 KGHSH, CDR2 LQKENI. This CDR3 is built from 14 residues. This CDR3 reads CASSRPTGKPGYTF. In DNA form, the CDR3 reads TGTGCCAGCTCACGACCGACAGGGAAGCCTGGCTACACCTTC.

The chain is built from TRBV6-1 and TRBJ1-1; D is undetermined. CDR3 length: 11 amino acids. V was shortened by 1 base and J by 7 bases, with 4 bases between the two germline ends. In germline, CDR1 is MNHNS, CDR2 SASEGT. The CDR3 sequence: CASSEGLEAFF. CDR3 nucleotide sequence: TGTGCCAGCAGTGAAGGTCTTGAAGCTTTCTTT.

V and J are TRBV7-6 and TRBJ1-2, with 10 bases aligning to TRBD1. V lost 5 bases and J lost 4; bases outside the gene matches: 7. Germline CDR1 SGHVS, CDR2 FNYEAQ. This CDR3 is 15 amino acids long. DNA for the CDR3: TGTGCCAGCAGCCTGGGGACAGGGGTGGGCTATGGCTACACCTTC. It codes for CASSLGTGVGYGYTF.

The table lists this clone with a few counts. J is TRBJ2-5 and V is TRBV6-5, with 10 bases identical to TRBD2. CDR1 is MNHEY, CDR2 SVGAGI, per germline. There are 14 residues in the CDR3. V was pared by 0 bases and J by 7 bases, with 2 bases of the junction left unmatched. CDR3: CASSYSSSGGTQYF. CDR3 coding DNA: TGTGCCAGCAGTTACTCGTCTAGCGGGGGGACCCAGTACTTC.

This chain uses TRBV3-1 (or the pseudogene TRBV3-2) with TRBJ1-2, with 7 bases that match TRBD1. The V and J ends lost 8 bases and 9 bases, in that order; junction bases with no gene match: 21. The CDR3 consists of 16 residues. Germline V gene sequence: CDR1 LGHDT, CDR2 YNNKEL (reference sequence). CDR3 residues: CASDRTYIYRGIRYTF. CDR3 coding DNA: TGTGCCAGCGACCGAACTTATATATACAGGGGTATCCGCTACACCTTC.

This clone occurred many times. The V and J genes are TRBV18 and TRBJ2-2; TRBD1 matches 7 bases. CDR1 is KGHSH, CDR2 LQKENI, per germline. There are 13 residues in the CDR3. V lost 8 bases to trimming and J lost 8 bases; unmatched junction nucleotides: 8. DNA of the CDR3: TGTGCCAGCCATGGGACAGCCCCGGGGGAGCTGTTTTTT. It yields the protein CASHGTAPGELFF.

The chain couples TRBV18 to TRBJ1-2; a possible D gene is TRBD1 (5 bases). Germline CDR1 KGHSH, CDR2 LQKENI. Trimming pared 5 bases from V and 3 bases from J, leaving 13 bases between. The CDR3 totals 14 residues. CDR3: CASSTGPRDYGYTF. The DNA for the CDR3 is TGTGCCAGCTCAACTGGACCCAGGGACTATGGCTACACCTTC.

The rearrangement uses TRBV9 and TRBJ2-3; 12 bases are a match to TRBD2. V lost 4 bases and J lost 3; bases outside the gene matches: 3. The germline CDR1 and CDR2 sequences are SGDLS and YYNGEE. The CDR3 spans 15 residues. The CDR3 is CASSQGLAGTDTQYF. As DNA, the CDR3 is TGTGCCAGCAGCCAAGGACTAGCGGGGACAGATACGCAGTATTTT.

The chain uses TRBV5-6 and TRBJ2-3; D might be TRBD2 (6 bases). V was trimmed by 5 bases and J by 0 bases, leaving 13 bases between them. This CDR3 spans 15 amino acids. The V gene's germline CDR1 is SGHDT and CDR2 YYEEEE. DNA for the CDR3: TGTGCCAGCAGACGCGGACTATCTAGCACAGATACGCAGTATTTT. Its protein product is CASRRGLSSTDTQYF.

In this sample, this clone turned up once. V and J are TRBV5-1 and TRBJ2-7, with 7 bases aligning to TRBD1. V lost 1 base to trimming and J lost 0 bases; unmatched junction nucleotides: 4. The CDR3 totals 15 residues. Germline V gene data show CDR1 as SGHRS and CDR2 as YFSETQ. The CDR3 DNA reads TGCGCCAGCAGCTTGCGTACAGGGGTCTCCTACGAGCAGTACTTC. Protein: CASSLRTGVSYEQYF.

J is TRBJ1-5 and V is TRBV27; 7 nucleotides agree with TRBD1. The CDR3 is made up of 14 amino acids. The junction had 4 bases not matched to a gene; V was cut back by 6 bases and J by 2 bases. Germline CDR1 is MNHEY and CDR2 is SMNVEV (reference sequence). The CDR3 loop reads CASRPDRGNQPQHF. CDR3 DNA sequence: TGTGCCAGCAGACCCGACAGGGGCAATCAGCCCCAGCATTTT.

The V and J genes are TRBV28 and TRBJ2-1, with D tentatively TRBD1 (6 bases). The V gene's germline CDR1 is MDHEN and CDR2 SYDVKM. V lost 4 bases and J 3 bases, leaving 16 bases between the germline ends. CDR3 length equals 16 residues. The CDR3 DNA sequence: TGTGCCAGCAGTTCCGCAGGGGCGGGTAACTACAATGAGCAGTTCTTC. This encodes CASSSAGAGNYNEQFF.

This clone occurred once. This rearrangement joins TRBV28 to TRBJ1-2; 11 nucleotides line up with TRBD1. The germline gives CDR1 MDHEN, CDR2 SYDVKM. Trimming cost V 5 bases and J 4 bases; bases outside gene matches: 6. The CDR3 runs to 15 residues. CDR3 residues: CASSPDRGRFYGYTF. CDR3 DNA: TGTGCCAGCAGTCCGGACAGGGGGCGTTTCTATGGCTACACCTTC.

Written as DNA, the CDR3 is TGTGCCATCAGTGAGAGCGGGGGGGGCACAGATACGCAGTATTTT. The encoded protein is CAISESGGGTDTQYF. This chain connects TRBV10-3 to TRBJ2-3, with 10 nucleotides matching TRBD2. The CDR3 has 15 amino acids. The V segment lost 2 bases and the J segment 1 base; nucleotides outside the gene matches: 0. Per the germline V gene, CDR1 is ENHRY and CDR2 is SYGVKD.

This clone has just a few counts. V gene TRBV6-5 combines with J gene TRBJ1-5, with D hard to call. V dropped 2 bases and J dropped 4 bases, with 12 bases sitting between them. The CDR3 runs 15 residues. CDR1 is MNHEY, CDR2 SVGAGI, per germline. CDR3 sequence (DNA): TGTGCCAGCAGTTACGGGATTACGGGAAATCAGCCCCAGCATTTT. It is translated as CASSYGITGNQPQHF.

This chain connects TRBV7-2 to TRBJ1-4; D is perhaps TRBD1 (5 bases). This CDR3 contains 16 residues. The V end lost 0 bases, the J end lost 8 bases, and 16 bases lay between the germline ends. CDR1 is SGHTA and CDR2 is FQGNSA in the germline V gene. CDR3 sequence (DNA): TGTGCCAGCAGCTTAGCAGGGGCCAGTCTAGGGGAAAAACTGTTTTTT. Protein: CASSLAGASLGEKLFF. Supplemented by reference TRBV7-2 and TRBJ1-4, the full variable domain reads GAGVSQSPSNKVTEKGKDVELRCDPISGHTALYWYRQSLGQGLEFLIYFQGNSAPDKSGLPSDRFSAERTGGSVSTLTIQRTQQEDSAVYLCASSLAGASLGEKLFFGSGTQLSVL.

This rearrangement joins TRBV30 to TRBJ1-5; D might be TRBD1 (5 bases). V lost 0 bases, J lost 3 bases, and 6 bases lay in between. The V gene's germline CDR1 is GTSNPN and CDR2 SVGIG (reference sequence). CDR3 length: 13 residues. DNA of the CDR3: TGTGCCTGGAGTGTGACAGTCAATCAGCCCCAGCATTTT. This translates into CAWSVTVNQPQHF.

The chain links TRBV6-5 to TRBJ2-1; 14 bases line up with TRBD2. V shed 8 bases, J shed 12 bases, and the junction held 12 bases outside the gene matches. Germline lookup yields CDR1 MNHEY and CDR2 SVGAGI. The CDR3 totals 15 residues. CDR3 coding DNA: TGTGCCAGCCAACCCCTCGCGACTAGCGGGGGGGGGCAGTTCTTC. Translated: CASQPLATSGGGQFF.

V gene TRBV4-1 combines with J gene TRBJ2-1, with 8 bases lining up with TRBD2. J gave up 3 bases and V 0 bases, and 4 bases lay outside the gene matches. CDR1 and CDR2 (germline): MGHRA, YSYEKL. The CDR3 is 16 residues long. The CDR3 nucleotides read TGCGCCAGCAGCCAAGAGAAGCGGGGGAACTACAATGAGCAGTTCTTC. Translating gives CASSQEKRGNYNEQFF.

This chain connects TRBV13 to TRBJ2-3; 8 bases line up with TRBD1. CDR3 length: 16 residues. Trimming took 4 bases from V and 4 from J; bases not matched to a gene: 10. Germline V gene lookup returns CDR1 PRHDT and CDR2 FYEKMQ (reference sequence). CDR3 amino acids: CASSSRTGMVADTQYF. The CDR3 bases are TGTGCCAGCAGCTCTAGGACAGGGATGGTCGCAGATACGCAGTATTTT. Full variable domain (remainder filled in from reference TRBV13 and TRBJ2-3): AAGVIQSPRHLIKEKRETATLKCYPIPRHDTVYWYQQGPGQDPQFLISFYEKMQSDKGSIPDRFSAQQFSDYHSELNMSSLELGDSALYFCASSSRTGMVADTQYFGPGTRLTVL.

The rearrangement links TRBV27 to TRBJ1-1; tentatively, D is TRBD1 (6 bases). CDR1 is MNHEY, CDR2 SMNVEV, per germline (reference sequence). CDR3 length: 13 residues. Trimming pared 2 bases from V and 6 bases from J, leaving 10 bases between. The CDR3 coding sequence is TGTGCCAGCAGTTTAGGGGGCTGGGCTGAAGCTTTCTTT. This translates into CASSLGGWAEAFF.

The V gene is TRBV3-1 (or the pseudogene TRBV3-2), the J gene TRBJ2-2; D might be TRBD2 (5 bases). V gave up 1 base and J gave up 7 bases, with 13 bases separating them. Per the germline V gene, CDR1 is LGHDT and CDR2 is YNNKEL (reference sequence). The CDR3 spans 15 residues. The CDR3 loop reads CASSQAIPGNGELFF. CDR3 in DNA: TGTGCCAGCAGCCAAGCCATCCCGGGAAACGGGGAGCTGTTTTTT.